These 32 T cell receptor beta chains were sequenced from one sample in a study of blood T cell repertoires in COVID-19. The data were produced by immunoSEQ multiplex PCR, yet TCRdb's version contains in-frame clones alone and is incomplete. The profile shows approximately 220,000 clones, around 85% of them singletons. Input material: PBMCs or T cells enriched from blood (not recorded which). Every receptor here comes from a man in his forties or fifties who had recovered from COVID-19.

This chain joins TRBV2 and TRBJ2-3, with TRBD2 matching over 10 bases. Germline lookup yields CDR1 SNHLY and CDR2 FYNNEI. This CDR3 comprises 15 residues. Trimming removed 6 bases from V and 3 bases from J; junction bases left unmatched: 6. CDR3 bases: TGTGCCAGCAGGGCCCTGACTAGCGGGACAGATACGCAGTATTTT. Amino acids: CASRALTSGTDTQYF.

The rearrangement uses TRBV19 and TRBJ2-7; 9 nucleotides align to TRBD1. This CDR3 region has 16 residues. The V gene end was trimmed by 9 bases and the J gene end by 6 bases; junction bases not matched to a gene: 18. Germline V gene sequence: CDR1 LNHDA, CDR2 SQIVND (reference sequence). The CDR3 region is CASYLTGTGRVGEQYF. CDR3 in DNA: TGTGCCAGCTATTTAACCGGGACAGGGCGGGTCGGCGAGCAGTACTTC.

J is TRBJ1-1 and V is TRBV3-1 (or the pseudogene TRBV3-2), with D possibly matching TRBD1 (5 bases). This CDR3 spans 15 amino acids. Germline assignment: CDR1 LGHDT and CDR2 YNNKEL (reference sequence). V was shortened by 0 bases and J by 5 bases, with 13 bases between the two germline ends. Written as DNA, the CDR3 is TGTGCCAGCAGCCAAGATAGTGCAGGGAGGACTGAAGCTTTCTTT. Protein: CASSQDSAGRTEAFF.

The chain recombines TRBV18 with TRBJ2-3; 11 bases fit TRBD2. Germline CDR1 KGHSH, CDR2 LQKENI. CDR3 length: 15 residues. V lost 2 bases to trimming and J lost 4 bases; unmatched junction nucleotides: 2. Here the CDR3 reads CASSPTSGSADTQYF. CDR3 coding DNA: TGTGCCAGCTCACCAACTAGCGGGAGTGCAGATACGCAGTATTTT.

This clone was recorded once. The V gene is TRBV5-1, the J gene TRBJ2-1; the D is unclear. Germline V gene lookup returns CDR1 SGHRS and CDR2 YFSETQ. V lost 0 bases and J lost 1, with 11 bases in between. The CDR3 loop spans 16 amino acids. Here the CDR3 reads CASSLGTRSSYNEQFF. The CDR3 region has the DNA TGCGCCAGCAGCTTGGGAACTCGCTCTTCCTACAATGAGCAGTTCTTC.

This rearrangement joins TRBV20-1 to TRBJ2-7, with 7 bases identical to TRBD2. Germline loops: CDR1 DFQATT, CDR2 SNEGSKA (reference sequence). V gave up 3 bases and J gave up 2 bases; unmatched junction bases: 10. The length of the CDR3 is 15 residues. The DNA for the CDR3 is TGCAGTGCTAGTTTCTCGAGCGGGACCACCTACGAGCAGTACTTC. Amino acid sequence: CSASFSSGTTYEQYF.

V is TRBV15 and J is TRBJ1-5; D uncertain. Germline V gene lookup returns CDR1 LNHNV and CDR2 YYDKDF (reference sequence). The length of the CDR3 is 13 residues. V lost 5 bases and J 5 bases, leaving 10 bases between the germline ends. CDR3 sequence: CATSLGKDQPQHF. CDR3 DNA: TGTGCCACCAGCCTAGGCAAGGATCAGCCCCAGCATTTT.

The CDR3, as DNA: TGTGCCAGCAGCGTAGATCGGCGGGGTTACTACGAGCAGTACTTC. It translates to CASSVDRRGYYEQYF. The chain joins TRBV9 to TRBJ2-7; D is possibly TRBD2 (6 bases). Per germline, CDR1 SGDLS and CDR2 YYNGEE. The CDR3 runs 15 residues. V gave up 0 bases and J gave up 3 bases, with 13 bases separating them.

CDR3 coding DNA: TGTGCCAGCAGTCGACAGGGGAGCAATCAGCCCCAGCATTTT. Its translation is CASSRQGSNQPQHF. This chain connects TRBV2 to TRBJ1-5, with 8 bases identical to TRBD1. The V segment lost 5 bases and the J segment 1 base; nucleotides outside the gene matches: 1. The length of the CDR3 is 14 residues. Germline V CDR1 and CDR2: SNHLY, FYNNEI.

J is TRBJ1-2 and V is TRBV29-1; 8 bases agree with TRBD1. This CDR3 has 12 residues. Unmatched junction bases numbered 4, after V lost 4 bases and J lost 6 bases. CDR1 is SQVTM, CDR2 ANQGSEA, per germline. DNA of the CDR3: TGCAGCGTTGTTGCAGGGGGCGATGGCTACACCTTC. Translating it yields CSVVAGGDGYTF.

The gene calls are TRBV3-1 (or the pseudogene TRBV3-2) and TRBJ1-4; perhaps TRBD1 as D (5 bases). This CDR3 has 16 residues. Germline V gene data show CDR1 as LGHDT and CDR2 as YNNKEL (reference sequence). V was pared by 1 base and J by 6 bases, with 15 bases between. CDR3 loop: CASSQAGTEGYEKLFF. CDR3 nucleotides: TGTGCCAGCAGCCAAGCCGGGACGGAGGGCTATGAAAAACTGTTTTTT.

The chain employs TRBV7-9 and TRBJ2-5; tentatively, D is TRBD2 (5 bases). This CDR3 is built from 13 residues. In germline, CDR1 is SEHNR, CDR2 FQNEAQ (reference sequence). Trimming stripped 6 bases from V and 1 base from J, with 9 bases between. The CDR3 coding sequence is TGTGCCAGCAGAGCGGTTACCCAAGAGACCCAGTACTTC. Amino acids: CASRAVTQETQYF.

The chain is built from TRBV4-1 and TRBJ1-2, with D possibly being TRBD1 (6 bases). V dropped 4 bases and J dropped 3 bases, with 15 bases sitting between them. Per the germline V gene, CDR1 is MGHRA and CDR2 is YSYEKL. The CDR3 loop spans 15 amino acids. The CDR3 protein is CASSPKVGGYYGYTF. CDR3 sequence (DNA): TGCGCCAGCAGCCCGAAAGTAGGGGGTTACTATGGCTACACCTTC.

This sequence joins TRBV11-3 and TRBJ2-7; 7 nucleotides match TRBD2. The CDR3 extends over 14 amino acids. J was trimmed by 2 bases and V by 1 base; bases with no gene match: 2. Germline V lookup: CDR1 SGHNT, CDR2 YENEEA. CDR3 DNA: TGTGCCAGCAGCTTAGCGACTAGCACCTACGAGCAGTACTTC. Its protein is CASSLATSTYEQYF.

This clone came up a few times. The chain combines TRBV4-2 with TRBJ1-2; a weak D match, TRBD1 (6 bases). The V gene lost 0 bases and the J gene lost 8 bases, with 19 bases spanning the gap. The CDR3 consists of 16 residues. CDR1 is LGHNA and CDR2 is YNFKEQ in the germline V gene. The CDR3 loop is CASSQDTGRLGEGYTF. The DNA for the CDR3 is TGTGCCAGCAGCCAAGACACAGGGCGGCTGGGGGAGGGCTACACCTTC.

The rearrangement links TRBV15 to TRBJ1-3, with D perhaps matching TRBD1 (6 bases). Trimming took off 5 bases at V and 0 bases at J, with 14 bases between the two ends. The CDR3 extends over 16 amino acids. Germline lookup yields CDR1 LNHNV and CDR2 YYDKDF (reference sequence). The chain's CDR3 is CATSPEGVYSGNTIYF. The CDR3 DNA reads TGTGCCACCAGCCCAGAGGGGGTCTACTCTGGAAACACCATATATTTT.

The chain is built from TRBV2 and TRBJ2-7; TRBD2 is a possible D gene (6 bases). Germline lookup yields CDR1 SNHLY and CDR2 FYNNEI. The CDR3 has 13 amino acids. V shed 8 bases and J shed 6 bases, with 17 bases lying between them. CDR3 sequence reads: CASQVGTSIEQYF. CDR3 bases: TGTGCCAGCCAAGTCGGGACTTCTATCGAGCAGTACTTC. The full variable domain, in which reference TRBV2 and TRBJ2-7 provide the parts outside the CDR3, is EPEVTQTPSHQVTQMGQEVILRCVPISNHLYFYWYRQILGQKVEFLVSFYNNEISEKSEIFDDQFSVERPDGSNFTLKIRSTKLEDSAMYFCASQVGTSIEQYFGPGTRLTVT.

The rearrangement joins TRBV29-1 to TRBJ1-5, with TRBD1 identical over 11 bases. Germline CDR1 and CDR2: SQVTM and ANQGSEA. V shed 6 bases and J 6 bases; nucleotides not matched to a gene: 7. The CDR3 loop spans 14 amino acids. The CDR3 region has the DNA TGCAGCGTCCAAGGGACAGGGGGAAGTCAGCCCCAGCATTTT. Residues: CSVQGTGGSQPQHF.

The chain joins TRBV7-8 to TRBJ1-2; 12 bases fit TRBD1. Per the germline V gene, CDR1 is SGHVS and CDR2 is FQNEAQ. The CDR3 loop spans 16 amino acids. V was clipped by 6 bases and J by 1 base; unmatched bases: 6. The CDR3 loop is CASRAGTGGNNYGYTF. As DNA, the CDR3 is TGTGCCAGCAGAGCCGGGACAGGGGGCAATAACTATGGCTACACCTTC.

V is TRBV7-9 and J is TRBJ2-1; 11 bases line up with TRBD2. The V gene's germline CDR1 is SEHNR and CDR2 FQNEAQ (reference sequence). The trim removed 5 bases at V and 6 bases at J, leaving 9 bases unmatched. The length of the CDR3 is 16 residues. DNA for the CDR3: TGTGCCAGCAGCAGTAGTGGACTAGCGGGTGTCAATGAGCAGTTCTTC. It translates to CASSSSGLAGVNEQFF.

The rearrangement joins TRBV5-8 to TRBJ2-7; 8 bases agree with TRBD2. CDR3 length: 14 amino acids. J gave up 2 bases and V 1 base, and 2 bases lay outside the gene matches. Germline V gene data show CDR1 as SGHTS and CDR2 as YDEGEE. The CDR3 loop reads CASSLTSGTYEQYF. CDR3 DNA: TGTGCCAGCAGCTTGACTAGCGGTACCTACGAGCAGTACTTC.

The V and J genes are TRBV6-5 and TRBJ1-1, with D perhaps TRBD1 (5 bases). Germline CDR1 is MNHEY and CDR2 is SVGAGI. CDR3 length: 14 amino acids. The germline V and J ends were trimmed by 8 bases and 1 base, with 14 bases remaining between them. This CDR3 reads CASRFSDRNTEAFF. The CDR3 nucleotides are TGTGCCAGCCGATTCTCAGACAGGAACACTGAAGCTTTCTTT.

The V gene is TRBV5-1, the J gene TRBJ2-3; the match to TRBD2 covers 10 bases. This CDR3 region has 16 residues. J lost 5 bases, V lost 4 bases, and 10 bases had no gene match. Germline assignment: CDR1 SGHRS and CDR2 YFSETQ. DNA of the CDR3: TGCGCCAGCAGCCCCCCCACTAGCGGGATTGGAGATACGCAGTATTTT. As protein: CASSPPTSGIGDTQYF.

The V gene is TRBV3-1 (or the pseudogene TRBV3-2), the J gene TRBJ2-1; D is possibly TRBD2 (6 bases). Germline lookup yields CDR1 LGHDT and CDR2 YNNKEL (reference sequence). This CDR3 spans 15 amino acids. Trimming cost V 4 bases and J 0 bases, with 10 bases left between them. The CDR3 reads CASSRGDPSYNEQFF. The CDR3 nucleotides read TGTGCCAGCAGCCGGGGGGACCCCTCCTACAATGAGCAGTTCTTC.

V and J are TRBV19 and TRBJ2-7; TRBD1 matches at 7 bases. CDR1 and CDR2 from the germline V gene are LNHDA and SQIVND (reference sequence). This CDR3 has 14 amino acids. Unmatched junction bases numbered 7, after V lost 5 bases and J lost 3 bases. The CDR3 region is CASSPLDRDYEQYF. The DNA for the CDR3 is TGTGCCAGTAGTCCCCTCGACAGGGACTACGAGCAGTACTTC.

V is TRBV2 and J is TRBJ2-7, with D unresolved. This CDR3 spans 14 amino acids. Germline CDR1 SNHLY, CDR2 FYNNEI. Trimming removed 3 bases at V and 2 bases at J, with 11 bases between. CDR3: CASSDQVLTYEQYF. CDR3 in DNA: TGTGCCAGCAGTGATCAGGTCCTAACCTACGAGCAGTACTTC.

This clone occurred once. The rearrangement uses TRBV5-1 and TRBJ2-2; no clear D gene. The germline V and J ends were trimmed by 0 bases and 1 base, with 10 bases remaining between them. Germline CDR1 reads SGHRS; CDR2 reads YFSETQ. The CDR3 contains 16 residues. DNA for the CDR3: TGCGCCAGCAGCTTGGACAACCCAGGGAACACCGGGGAGCTGTTTTTT. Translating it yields CASSLDNPGNTGELFF.

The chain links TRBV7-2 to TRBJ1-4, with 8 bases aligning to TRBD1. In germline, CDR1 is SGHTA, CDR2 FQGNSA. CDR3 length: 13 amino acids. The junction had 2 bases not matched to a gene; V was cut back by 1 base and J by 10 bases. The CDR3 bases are TGTGCCAGCAGCTTAGAGGACAGGGCAAAACTGTTTTTT. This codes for CASSLEDRAKLFF.

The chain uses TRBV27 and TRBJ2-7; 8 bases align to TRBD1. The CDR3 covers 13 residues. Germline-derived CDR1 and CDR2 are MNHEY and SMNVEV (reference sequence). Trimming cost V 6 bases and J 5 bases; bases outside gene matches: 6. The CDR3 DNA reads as TGTGCCAGCAGAGGGGACAGGTACCACGAGCAGTACTTC. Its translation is CASRGDRYHEQYF.

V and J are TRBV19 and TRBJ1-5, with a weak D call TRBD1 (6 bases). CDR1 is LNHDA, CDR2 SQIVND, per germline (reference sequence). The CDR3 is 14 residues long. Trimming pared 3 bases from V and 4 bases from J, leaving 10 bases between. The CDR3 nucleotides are TGTGCCAGTAGTATGAAACAGGGAAATCAGCCCCAGCATTTT. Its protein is CASSMKQGNQPQHF.

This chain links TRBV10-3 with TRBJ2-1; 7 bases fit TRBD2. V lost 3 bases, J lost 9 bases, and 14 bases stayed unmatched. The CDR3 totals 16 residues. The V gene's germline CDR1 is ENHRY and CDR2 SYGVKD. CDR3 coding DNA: TGTGCCATCAGTGAACCGGGAACTAGCGTGTTTAGTGAGCAGTTCTTC. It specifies CAISEPGTSVFSEQFF.

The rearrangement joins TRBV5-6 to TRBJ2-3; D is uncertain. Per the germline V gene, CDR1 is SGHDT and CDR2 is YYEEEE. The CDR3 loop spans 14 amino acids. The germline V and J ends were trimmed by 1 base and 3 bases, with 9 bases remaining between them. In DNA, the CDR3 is TGTGCCAGCAGCTTGTATCCGTTAACAGATACGCAGTATTTT. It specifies CASSLYPLTDTQYF.